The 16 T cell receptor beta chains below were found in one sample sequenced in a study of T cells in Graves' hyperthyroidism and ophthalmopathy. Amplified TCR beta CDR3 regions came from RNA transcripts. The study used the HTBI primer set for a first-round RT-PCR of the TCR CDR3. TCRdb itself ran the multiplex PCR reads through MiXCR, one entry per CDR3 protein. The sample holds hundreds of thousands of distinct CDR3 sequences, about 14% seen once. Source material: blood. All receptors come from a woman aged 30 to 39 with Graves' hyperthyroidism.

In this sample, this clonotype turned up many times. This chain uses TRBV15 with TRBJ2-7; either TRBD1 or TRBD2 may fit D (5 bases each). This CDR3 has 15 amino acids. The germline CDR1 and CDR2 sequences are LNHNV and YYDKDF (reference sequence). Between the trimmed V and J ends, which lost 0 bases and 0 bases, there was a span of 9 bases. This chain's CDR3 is CATSRDKGTSYEQYF. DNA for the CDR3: TGTGCCACCAGCAGAGATAAGGGGACCTCCTACGAGCAGTACTTC.

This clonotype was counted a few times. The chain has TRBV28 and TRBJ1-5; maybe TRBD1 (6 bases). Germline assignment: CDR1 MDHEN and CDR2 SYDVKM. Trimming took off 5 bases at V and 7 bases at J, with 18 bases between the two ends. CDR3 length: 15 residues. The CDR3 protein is CASSPYTPGAQPQHF. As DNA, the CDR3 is TGTGCCAGCAGTCCTTATACTCCAGGGGCACAGCCCCAGCATTTT. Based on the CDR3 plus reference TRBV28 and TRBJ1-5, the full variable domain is DVKVTQSSRYLVKRTGEKVFLECVQDMDHENMFWYRQDPGLGLRLIYFSYDVKMKEKGDIPEGYSVSREKKERFSLILESASTNQTSMYLCASSPYTPGAQPQHFGDGTRLSIL.

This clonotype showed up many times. The CDR3 sequence: CASRGTGAGSYEQYF. Written as DNA, the CDR3 is TGTGCCAGCAGGGGGACGGGAGCGGGGTCCTACGAGCAGTACTTC. The chain is built from TRBV6-1 and TRBJ2-7; 7 nucleotides agree with TRBD2. V lost 6 bases and J lost 1; bases outside the gene matches: 9. The CDR3 has 15 residues. Germline loops: CDR1 MNHNS, CDR2 SASEGT.

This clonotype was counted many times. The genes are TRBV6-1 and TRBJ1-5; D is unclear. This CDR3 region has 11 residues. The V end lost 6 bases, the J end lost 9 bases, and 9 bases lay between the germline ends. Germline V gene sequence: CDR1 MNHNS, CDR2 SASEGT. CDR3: CASRLRGPQHF. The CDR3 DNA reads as TGTGCCAGCAGATTACGGGGGCCCCAGCATTTT.

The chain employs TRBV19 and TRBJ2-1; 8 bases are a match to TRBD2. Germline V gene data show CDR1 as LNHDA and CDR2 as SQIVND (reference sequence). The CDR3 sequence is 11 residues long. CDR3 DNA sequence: TGTTGTACTAGCGGTTACAATGAGCAGTTCTTC. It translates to CCTSGYNEQFF.

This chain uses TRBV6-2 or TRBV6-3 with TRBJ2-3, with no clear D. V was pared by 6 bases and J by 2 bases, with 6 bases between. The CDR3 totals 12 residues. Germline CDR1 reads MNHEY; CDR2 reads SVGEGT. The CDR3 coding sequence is TGTGCCAGCAGCCGCATCACAGATACGCAGTATTTT. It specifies CASSRITDTQYF.

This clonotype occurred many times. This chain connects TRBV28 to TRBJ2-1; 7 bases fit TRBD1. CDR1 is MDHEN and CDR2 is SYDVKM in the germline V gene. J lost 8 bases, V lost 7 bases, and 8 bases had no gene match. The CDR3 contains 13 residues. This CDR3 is CASNYQTGYEQFF. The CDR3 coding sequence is TGTGCCAGCAACTATCAGACAGGGTATGAGCAGTTCTTC.

CDR3 in DNA: TGTGCCTGGAGTCCAATGACAGGGTTGTACGATCAGCCCCAGCATTTT. It translates to CAWSPMTGLYDQPQHF. The chain has TRBV30 and TRBJ1-5; 7 bases are shared with TRBD1. There are 16 residues in the CDR3. J gave up 5 bases and V 2 bases, and 12 bases lay outside the gene matches. Germline V gene sequence: CDR1 GTSNPN, CDR2 SVGIG (reference sequence). The complete variable domain, with remaining parts taken from reference TRBV30 and TRBJ1-5, reads SQTIHQWPATLVQPVGSPLSLECTVEGTSNPNLYWYRQAAGRGLQLLFYSVGIGQISSEVPQNLSASRPQDRQFILSSKKLLLSDSGFYLCAWSPMTGLYDQPQHFGDGTRLSIL.

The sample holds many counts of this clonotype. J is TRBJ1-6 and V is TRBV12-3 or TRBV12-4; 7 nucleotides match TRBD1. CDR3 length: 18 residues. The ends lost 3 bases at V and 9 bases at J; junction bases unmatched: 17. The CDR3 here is CASSLVRGPFREGSPLHF. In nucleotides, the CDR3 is TGTGCCAGCAGTTTGGTTAGGGGGCCCTTCCGAGAGGGTTCACCCCTCCACTTT.

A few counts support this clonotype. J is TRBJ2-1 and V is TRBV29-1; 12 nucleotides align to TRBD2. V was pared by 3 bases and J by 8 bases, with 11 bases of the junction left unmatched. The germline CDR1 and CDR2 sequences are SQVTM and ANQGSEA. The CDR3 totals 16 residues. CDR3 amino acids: CSVDYSSGRARDEQFF. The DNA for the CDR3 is TGCAGCGTTGACTACTCTAGCGGGAGGGCCCGGGATGAGCAGTTCTTC.

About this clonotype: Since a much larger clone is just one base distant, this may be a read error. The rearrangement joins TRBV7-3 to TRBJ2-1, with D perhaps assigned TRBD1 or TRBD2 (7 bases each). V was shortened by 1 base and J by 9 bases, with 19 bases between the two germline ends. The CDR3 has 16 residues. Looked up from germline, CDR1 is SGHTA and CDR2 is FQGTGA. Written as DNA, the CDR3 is TGTGCCAGCAGCTTAAACGGCAGGGGGGGAATGGTTGAGCAGTTCTTC. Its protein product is CASSLNGRGGMVEQFF.

The CDR3 is CASSKGTSGSTDTQYF. The CDR3 coding sequence is TGCGCCAGCAGCAAAGGGACTAGCGGGAGTACAGATACGCAGTATTTT. The chain is built from TRBV5-1 and TRBJ2-3, with 14 bases aligning to TRBD2. With 4 bases clipped from V and 3 bases from J, the junction kept 4 bases outside the gene matches. Germline-derived CDR1 and CDR2 are SGHRS and YFSETQ. The length of the CDR3 is 16 residues.

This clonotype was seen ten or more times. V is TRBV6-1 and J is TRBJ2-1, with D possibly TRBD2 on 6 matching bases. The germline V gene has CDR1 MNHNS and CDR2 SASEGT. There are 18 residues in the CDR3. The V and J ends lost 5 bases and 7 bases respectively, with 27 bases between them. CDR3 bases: TGTGCCAGCAGTTCCATAACGATAGCGGAAGGAATCGGGAATGAGCAGTTCTTC. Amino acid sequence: CASSSITIAEGIGNEQFF.

CDR3 loop: CASNLLAASYEQYF. CDR3 in DNA: TGTGCCAGCAACTTACTAGCGGCCTCCTACGAGCAGTACTTC. The V gene is TRBV28, the J gene TRBJ2-7, with 8 positions matching TRBD2. The length of the CDR3 is 14 residues. Germline CDR1 MDHEN, CDR2 SYDVKM. After removal of 7 bases from V and 0 bases from J, the junction contained 5 bases not matched to a gene. Filled out from reference TRBV28 and TRBJ2-7, the complete variable domain reads DVKVTQSSRYLVKRTGEKVFLECVQDMDHENMFWYRQDPGLGLRLIYFSYDVKMKEKGDIPEGYSVSREKKERFSLILESASTNQTSMYLCASNLLAASYEQYFGPGTRLTVT.

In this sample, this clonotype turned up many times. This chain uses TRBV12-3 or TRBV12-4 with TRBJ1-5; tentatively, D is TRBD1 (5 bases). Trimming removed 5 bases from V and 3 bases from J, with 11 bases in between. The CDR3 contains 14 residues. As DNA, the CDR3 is TGTGCCAGCAGTCAGGGACCGGCCAATCAGCCCCAGCATTTT. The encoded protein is CASSQGPANQPQHF.

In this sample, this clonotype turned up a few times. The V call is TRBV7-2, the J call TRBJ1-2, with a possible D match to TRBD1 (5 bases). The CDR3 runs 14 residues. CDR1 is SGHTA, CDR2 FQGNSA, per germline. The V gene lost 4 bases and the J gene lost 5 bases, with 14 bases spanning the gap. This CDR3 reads CASSSPGEIYGYTF. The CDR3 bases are TGTGCCAGCAGCTCCCCGGGGGAGATATATGGCTACACCTTC. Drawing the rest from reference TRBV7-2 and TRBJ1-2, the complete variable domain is GAGVSQSPSNKVTEKGKDVELRCDPISGHTALYWYRQSLGQGLEFLIYFQGNSAPDKSGLPSDRFSAERTGGSVSTLTIQRTQQEDSAVYLCASSSPGEIYGYTFGSGTRLTVV.